This T cell receptor beta chain was sequenced in a study of human T cells and chemical hapten exposure. Turning to the study itself: Patch tests put 0.01% DPC on the upper back, read at 6 days. Study-wide results and limits: TCRs above 1 in 1000 frequency did not change with DPC sensitization.

The CDR3 spans 15 residues. Germline V gene data show CDR1 as ENHRY and CDR2 as SYGVKD. Deletions cut 0 bases from V and 4 bases from J, with 12 bases between. Time point indicated: patch test 1, 2 weeks after DPC sensitization. Treatment denoted: therapeutic diphenylcyclopropenone sensitization with weekly scalp DPC. Blood was collected ahead of every patch test applied. The study's library attached unique molecular identifiers to single cDNA molecules. TCRdb analysed the RACE reads with MiXCR anew, one entry per CDR3 protein. The table records 150,000 to 200,000 distinct CDR3 sequences, around 15% of them present only once. This clonotype was counted at least ten times. The antigen remains unidentified.

The V gene is TRBV10-3, the J gene TRBJ2-5, with D perhaps matching TRBD1 (5 bases). The material sequenced was whole blood, taken in connection with sensitization to the hapten diphenylcyclopropenone (DPC). The receptor's source is a woman in her 30s with alopecia areata. Some clones in this sample may be carry-over from other donors' samples. The CDR3 DNA reads as TGTGCCATCAGTGAGTCGATGCAGGGTCGAGAGACCCAGTACTTC. Residues: CAISESMQGRETQYF.